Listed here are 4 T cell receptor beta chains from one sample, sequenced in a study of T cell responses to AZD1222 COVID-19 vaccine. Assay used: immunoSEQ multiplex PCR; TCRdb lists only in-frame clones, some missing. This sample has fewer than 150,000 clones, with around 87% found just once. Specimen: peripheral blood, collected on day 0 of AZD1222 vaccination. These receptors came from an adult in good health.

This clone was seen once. DNA for the CDR3: TGTGCCAGCAGCTGGGGGGCAGGGGGTACTGAAGCTTTCTTT. It encodes CASSWGAGGTEAFF. The chain is built from TRBV5-5 and TRBJ1-1; 7 positions agree with TRBD1. Germline V gives CDR1 SGHKS, CDR2 YYEKEE (reference sequence). The CDR3 sequence is 14 residues long. J lost 5 bases, V lost 3 bases, and 7 bases had no gene match.

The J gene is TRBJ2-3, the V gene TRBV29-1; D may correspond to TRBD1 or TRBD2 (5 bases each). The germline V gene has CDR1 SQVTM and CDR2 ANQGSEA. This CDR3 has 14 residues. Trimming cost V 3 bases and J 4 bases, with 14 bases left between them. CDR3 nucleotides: TGCAGCGTTGAGAGGGACGCGCCTCCAGATACGCAGTATTTT. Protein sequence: CSVERDAPPDTQYF.

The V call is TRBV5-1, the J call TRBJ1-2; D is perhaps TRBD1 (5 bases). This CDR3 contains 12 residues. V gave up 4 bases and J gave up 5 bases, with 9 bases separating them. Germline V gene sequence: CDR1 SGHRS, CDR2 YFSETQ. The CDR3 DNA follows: TGCGCCAGCAGCAATGAGGGGTATGGCTACACCTTC. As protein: CASSNEGYGYTF. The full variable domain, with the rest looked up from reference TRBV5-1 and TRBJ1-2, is KAGVTQTPRYLIKTRGQQVTLSCSPISGHRSVSWYQQTPGQGLQFLFEYFSETQRNKGNFPGRFSGRQFSNSRSEMNVSTLELGDSALYLCASSNEGYGYTFGSGTRLTVV.

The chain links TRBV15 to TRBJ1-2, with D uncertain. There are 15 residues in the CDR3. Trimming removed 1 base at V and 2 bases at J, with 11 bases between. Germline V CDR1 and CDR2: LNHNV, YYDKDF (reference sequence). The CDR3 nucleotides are TGTGCCACCAGCAGAGGGTCAGGTCCCAACTATGGCTACACCTTC. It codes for CATSRGSGPNYGYTF. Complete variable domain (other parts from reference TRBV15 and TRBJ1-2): DAMVIQNPRYQVTQFGKPVTLSCSQTLNHNVMYWYQQKSSQAPKLLFHYYDKDFNNEADTPDNFQSRRPNTSFCFLDIRSPGLGDTAMYLCATSRGSGPNYGYTFGSGTRLTVV.